This is a list of T cell receptor beta chains from one sample in a study of technical replicates of blood from a handful of donors. The table came from immunoSEQ multiplex PCR; TCRdb's copy has only in-frame clones and leaves some out. The sample has around 97,000 clones, 85% to 95% seen once. The specimen was T cells isolated from PBMCs. Receptors were obtained from a human donor in good health. CDR3s include the opening cysteine and the closing phenylalanine or tryptophan. A D gene is named only where the DNA matches it firmly. Only some rows state a clone size, as once, few, many or a class for expanded clones.

v_gene,j_gene,abundance,d_gene,CDR3aa,CDR3nt
TRBV10-3,TRBJ2-1,NA,NA,CAISSGSNNEQFF,TGTGCCATCAGCTCCGGGTCAAACAATGAGCAGTTCTTC
TRBV28,TRBJ2-7,NA,TRBD1,CASSLFADRGEQYF,TGTGCCAGCAGTTTATTTGCGGACAGGGGCGAGCAGTACTTC
TRBV14,TRBJ1-4,NA,NA,CASSQGGADEKLFF,TGTGCCAGCAGCCAGGGTGGGGCGGACGAAAAACTGTTTTTT
TRBV5-1,TRBJ1-4,NA,NA,CASSGTDYNEKLFF,TGCGCCAGCAGCGGTACAGATTATAATGAAAAACTGTTTTTT
TRBV28,TRBJ2-7,NA,TRBD2,CASSSPPSGSYEQYF,TGTGCCAGCAGCTCCCCCCCTAGCGGGAGCTACGAGCAGTACTTC
TRBV7-2,TRBJ2-3,NA,TRBD2,CASSIGGGLHTDTQYF,TGTGCCAGCAGTATCGGCGGGGGGCTACACACAGATACGCAGTATTTT
TRBV11-3,TRBJ2-5,NA,TRBD1,CASSPGRGLKTQYF,TGTGCCAGCAGCCCCGGCAGGGGGCTAAAGACCCAGTACTTC
TRBV6-4,TRBJ2-2,NA,NA,CATTFSGELFF,TGTGCCACCACCTTCAGCGGGGAGCTGTTTTTT
TRBV9,TRBJ2-7,once,NA,CASSVEAVTRDEQYF,TGTGCCAGCAGCGTAGAGGCAGTTACTCGGGACGAGCAGTACTTC
TRBV7-8,TRBJ1-2,NA,NA,CASSLSREDYTF,TGTGCCAGCAGCTTATCCCGAGAGGACTACACCTTC
TRBV7-9,TRBJ1-1,NA,NA,CASSFYHLTAEAFF,TGTGCCAGCAGCTTCTACCACCTGACAGCTGAAGCTTTCTTT
TRBV12-5,TRBJ1-1,NA,TRBD1,CASGLPPFDRATEAFF,TGTGCTAGTGGTTTGCCCCCTTTCGACAGGGCCACTGAAGCTTTCTTT
TRBV15,TRBJ2-1,NA,NA,CATSRGTYNEQFF,TGTGCCACCAGCAGAGGGACTTACAATGAGCAGTTCTTC
TRBV9,TRBJ2-5,NA,NA,CASSVSPGYQETQYF,TGTGCCAGCAGCGTGTCTCCGGGGTACCAAGAGACCCAGTACTTC
TRBV9,TRBJ1-5,NA,NA,CASSVDGRSSNQPQHF,TGTGCCAGCAGCGTAGACGGGAGATCTAGCAATCAGCCCCAGCATTTT
TRBV7-2,TRBJ2-7,NA,NA,CASSLYYEQYF,TGTGCCAGCAGCCTATACTACGAGCAGTACTTC
TRBV7-6,TRBJ2-1,NA,NA,CASSLTGLPNEQFF,TGTGCCAGCAGCTTAACAGGGCTACCCAATGAGCAGTTCTTC
TRBV9,TRBJ2-1,NA,NA,CASSVSKNEQFF,TGTGCCAGCAGCGTATCCAAAAATGAGCAGTTCTTC
TRBV19,TRBJ1-2,NA,TRBD1,CASSPWTGVTIEAGYTF,TGTGCCAGTAGTCCGTGGACAGGGGTAACAATCGAGGCGGGCTACACCTTC
TRBV19,TRBJ2-6,NA,NA,CASSNSEGGALTF,TGTGCCAGTAGTAATTCCGAGGGCGGCGCTCTGACTTTC
TRBV7-3,TRBJ2-2,NA,TRBD2,CASSSLAGTGELFF,TGTGCCAGCAGCTCTCTAGCGGGCACCGGGGAGCTGTTTTTT
TRBV15,TRBJ2-2,NA,NA,CATSALSGELFF,TGTGCCACCAGCGCTCTTAGCGGGGAGCTGTTTTTT
TRBV7-8,TRBJ2-7,NA,TRBD1,CASSSRPPGQGKDLQYF,TGTGCCAGCAGCTCCCGACCACCGGGACAGGGGAAGGATTTGCAGTACTTC
TRBV7-9,TRBJ2-3,NA,NA,CASSVRGDTQYF,TGTGCCAGCAGCGTACGGGGGGATACGCAGTATTTT
TRBV5-1,TRBJ2-1,once,TRBD2,CASSLGSGKEQFF,TGCGCCAGCAGCTTGGGTAGCGGGAAAGAGCAGTTCTTC
TRBV5-6,TRBJ1-2,NA,NA,CASSLGRGYGYTF,TGTGCCAGCAGCTTGGGCAGAGGCTATGGCTACACCTTC
TRBV19,TRBJ1-2,NA,NA,CASGEESLPYGYTF,TGTGCCAGTGGAGAGGAGTCCCTTCCCTATGGCTACACCTTC
TRBV10-2,TRBJ2-7,NA,NA,CASSESLLTYEQYF,TGCGCCAGCAGTGAGTCGCTCCTAACCTACGAGCAGTACTTC
TRBV6-5,TRBJ2-3,NA,NA,CASRRRGTDTQYF,TGTGCCAGCAGGCGAAGAGGGACAGATACGCAGTATTTT
TRBV19,TRBJ1-1,NA,NA,CASRTAGTEAFF,TGTGCCAGTAGAACAGCGGGCACTGAAGCTTTCTTT
TRBV18,TRBJ1-1,NA,NA,CASSPLGLKNTEAFF,TGTGCCAGCTCACCCCTGGGGCTAAAGAACACTGAAGCTTTCTTT
TRBV5-1,TRBJ1-2,NA,NA,CASSLTLGAYGYTF,TGCGCCAGCAGCCTGACCCTGGGAGCCTATGGCTACACCTTC
TRBV7-6,TRBJ2-5,NA,NA,CASSPSTDSRETQYF,TGTGCCAGCAGCCCTTCGACTGACAGTCGAGAGACCCAGTACTTC
TRBV30,TRBJ1-1,NA,NA,CAWSVGGNTEAFF,TGTGCCTGGAGTGTTGGAGGGAACACTGAAGCTTTCTTT
TRBV19,TRBJ2-5,NA,NA,CASRTGNQETQYF,TGTGCCAGTAGAACAGGGAACCAAGAGACCCAGTACTTC
TRBV6-1,TRBJ1-5,NA,NA,CASSEVPGHSIYSNQPQHF,TGTGCCAGCAGTGAAGTTCCGGGACACTCCATTTACAGCAATCAGCCCCAGCATTTT
TRBV9,TRBJ2-1,NA,NA,CASSVGGGSYNEQFF,TGTGCCAGCAGCGTAGGAGGCGGCTCCTACAATGAGCAGTTCTTC
TRBV11-2,TRBJ1-5,NA,NA,CASSLEGGFNQPQHF,TGTGCCAGCAGCTTAGAGGGAGGTTTCAATCAGCCCCAGCATTTT
TRBV13,TRBJ2-5,NA,NA,CASSSSGSYQETQYF,TGTGCCAGCAGCTCTTCCGGGTCATATCAAGAGACCCAGTACTTC
TRBV2,TRBJ2-2,NA,NA,CASNKNTGELFF,TGTGCCAGTAACAAGAACACCGGGGAGCTGTTTTTT
TRBV29-1,TRBJ2-7,NA,NA,CSVSQGNPSYEQYF,TGCAGCGTCTCGCAGGGCAACCCGTCCTACGAGCAGTACTTC
TRBV7-3,TRBJ2-1,NA,TRBD2,CASSLLPGTSGNEQFF,TGTGCCAGCAGCTTACTTCCCGGGACTAGCGGAAATGAGCAGTTCTTC
TRBV27,TRBJ2-1,NA,TRBD1,CASSFDRGNEQFF,TGTGCCAGCAGTTTCGACAGGGGTAATGAGCAGTTCTTC
TRBV5-6,TRBJ1-2,NA,TRBD1,CASSVDRGDGYTF,TGTGCCAGCAGCGTAGACAGGGGAGATGGCTACACCTTC
TRBV11-2,TRBJ2-7,NA,TRBD2,CASSLTSGSLYEQYF,TGTGCCAGCAGTTTAACTAGCGGGAGCCTCTACGAGCAGTACTTC
TRBV23-1,TRBJ1-5,once,TRBD1,CARDPGTGSVGNQPQHF,TGCGCCAGGGATCCCGGGACAGGGTCTGTCGGGAATCAGCCCCAGCATTTT
TRBV7-2,TRBJ2-7,NA,NA,CASSFYSYYEQYF,TGTGCCAGCAGCTTTTACTCATACTACGAGCAGTACTTC
TRBV18,TRBJ1-4,NA,NA,CASSPGGQSAREKLFF,TGTGCCAGCTCACCTGGCGGGCAGTCCGCGAGGGAAAAACTGTTTTTT
TRBV14,TRBJ2-7,NA,NA,CASSHFDSPSLHEQYF,TGTGCCAGCAGCCATTTCGACAGCCCATCTCTTCACGAGCAGTACTTC
TRBV5-6,TRBJ1-1,NA,TRBD1,CASSLTGTRNTEAFF,TGTGCCAGCAGCCTGACAGGGACAAGGAACACTGAAGCTTTCTTT
TRBV4-1,TRBJ2-2,NA,NA,CASSQEDVGAAELFF,TGCGCCAGCAGCCAAGAGGATGTTGGGGCGGCGGAGCTGTTTTTT
TRBV5-1,TRBJ2-1,NA,TRBD1,CASRGGTGDTGEQFF,TGCGCCAGCCGGGGCGGGACAGGGGACACAGGTGAGCAGTTCTTC
TRBV29-1,TRBJ2-5,NA,NA,CSVAGEETQYF,TGCAGCGTAGCAGGGGAAGAGACCCAGTACTTC
TRBV4-3,TRBJ2-2,once,NA,CASSRLTGNTGELFF,TGCGCCAGCAGCCGACTGACAGGGAACACCGGGGAGCTGTTTTTT
TRBV19,TRBJ1-1,NA,TRBD1,CASSIDRRQGNTEAFF,TGTGCCAGTAGTATAGATCGTAGACAGGGGAACACTGAAGCTTTCTTT
TRBV5-1,TRBJ1-4,NA,NA,CASSSAPGANEKLFF,TGCGCCAGCAGCTCCGCCCCAGGGGCTAATGAAAAACTGTTTTTT
TRBV13,TRBJ2-3,NA,TRBD2,CASSLSLRDYSTDTQYF,TGTGCCAGCAGCTTAAGTTTGCGGGACTATTCTACAGATACGCAGTATTTT
TRBV2,TRBJ2-7,NA,NA,CASSELAAQPYEQYF,TGTGCCAGCAGTGAGTTAGCGGCACAACCCTACGAGCAGTACTTC
TRBV30,TRBJ1-5,NA,TRBD1,CAWRGQGVSQPQHF,TGTGCCTGGAGGGGACAGGGGGTAAGTCAGCCCCAGCATTTT